The rows below give T cell receptor beta chains drawn from one sample of a study of blood T cell repertoires in COVID-19. Libraries were prepared by immunoSEQ multiplex PCR; TCRdb keeps only in-frame clonotypes and omits some of them. Among some 180,000 clones listed, roughly 89% were seen once. The sample was peripheral blood. All receptors come from a man aged 50-60 years with acute or convalescent COVID-19. CDR3s include the opening cysteine and the closing phenylalanine or tryptophan. Each record gives: V gene, J gene, D gene, clone size, CDR3 length, CDR3 DNA, CDR3 protein. A D gene is named only where the DNA matches it firmly. Expanded clones are given a class, and other clones once, few, many or no size at all.

v_gene: TRBV5-1; j_gene: TRBJ1-6; d_gene: TRBD1; abundance: .; len: 15; CDR3nt: TGCGCCAGCAGCACACCGGGACAGGGGAGCTCACCCCTCCACTTT; CDR3aa: CASSTPGQGSSPLHF
v_gene: TRBV11-1; j_gene: TRBJ1-3; d_gene: TRBD1; abundance: .; len: 16; CDR3nt: TGTGCCAGCAGCCCAACAGGGGCGATCTCTGGAAACACCATATATTTT; CDR3aa: CASSPTGAISGNTIYF
v_gene: TRBV19; j_gene: TRBJ2-3; d_gene: .; abundance: once; len: 15; CDR3nt: TGTGCCAGTAGTATAGGGAGGGATGTCGCAGATACGCAGTATTTT; CDR3aa: CASSIGRDVADTQYF
v_gene: TRBV6-5; j_gene: TRBJ1-3; d_gene: .; abundance: .; len: 13; CDR3nt: TGTGCCAGCAAGGGGACTGTAGGAAACACCATATATTTT; CDR3aa: CASKGTVGNTIYF
v_gene: TRBV5-5; j_gene: TRBJ2-5; d_gene: .; abundance: .; len: 20; CDR3nt: TGTGCCAGCAGCTATCCGGGACAGGGATCCAAAGCGGGAGAATGGGAGACTCAGTACTTC; CDR3aa: CASSYPGQGSKAGEWETQYF
v_gene: TRBV4-1; j_gene: TRBJ2-2; d_gene: TRBD2; abundance: .; len: 17; CDR3nt: TGCGCCAGCAGCCGTCGACTAGCGGGGCCGAACACCGGGGAGCTGTTTTTT; CDR3aa: CASSRRLAGPNTGELFF
v_gene: TRBV19; j_gene: TRBJ1-5; d_gene: TRBD1; abundance: few; len: 14; CDR3nt: TGTGCCAGTAGTAGGACAGGCAGCAATCAGCCCCAGCATTTT; CDR3aa: CASSRTGSNQPQHF
v_gene: TRBV24-1; j_gene: TRBJ2-7; d_gene: .; abundance: once; len: 13; CDR3nt: TGTGCCACCAGTGGGAACAGGGACTACGAGCAGTACTTC; CDR3aa: CATSGNRDYEQYF
v_gene: TRBV30; j_gene: TRBJ2-5; d_gene: TRBD2; abundance: once; len: 12; CDR3nt: TGTGCCTGGAGTGCGGGAGGAGAGACCCAGTACTTC; CDR3aa: CAWSAGGETQYF
v_gene: TRBV9; j_gene: TRBJ2-2; d_gene: .; abundance: .; len: 13; CDR3nt: TGTGCCAGCAGCCCCGTTAACACCGGGGAGCTGTTTTTT; CDR3aa: CASSPVNTGELFF
v_gene: TRBV7-6; j_gene: TRBJ2-7; d_gene: TRBD1; abundance: .; len: 18; CDR3nt: TGTGCCAGCAGCTTAGAGGCGGACGAGGGACAGGGGTACTACGAGCAGTACTTC; CDR3aa: CASSLEADEGQGYYEQYF
v_gene: TRBV7-2; j_gene: TRBJ1-1; d_gene: .; abundance: .; len: 14; CDR3nt: TGTGCCAGCAGCTTAGCACAGGGTAAGGGTGAAGCTTTCTTT; CDR3aa: CASSLAQGKGEAFF
v_gene: TRBV10-3; j_gene: TRBJ2-5; d_gene: .; abundance: .; len: 14; CDR3nt: TGTGCCATCAGTGAGGGAGGACGGAGAGAGACCCAGTACTTC; CDR3aa: CAISEGGRRETQYF
v_gene: TRBV6-6; j_gene: TRBJ2-3; d_gene: .; abundance: .; len: 13; CDR3nt: TGTGCCAGTAGAGGAGGGTCGAGAGATACGCAGTATTTT; CDR3aa: CASRGGSRDTQYF
v_gene: TRBV5-1; j_gene: TRBJ1-4; d_gene: .; abundance: once; len: 13; CDR3nt: TGCGCCAGCAGCTTGGCCGAGTATGAAAAACTGTTTTTT; CDR3aa: CASSLAEYEKLFF
v_gene: TRBV4-2; j_gene: TRBJ1-1; d_gene: TRBD1; abundance: .; len: 17; CDR3nt: TGTGCCAGCAGCCTTCCGCGGGACAGGGGAGGTAACACTGAAGCTTTCTTT; CDR3aa: CASSLPRDRGGNTEAFF
v_gene: TRBV28; j_gene: TRBJ2-1; d_gene: TRBD2; abundance: .; len: 16; CDR3nt: TGTGCCAGCAGTCGCCTAGCGGGAGTGGCCTACAATGAGCAGTTCTTC; CDR3aa: CASSRLAGVAYNEQFF
v_gene: TRBV20-1; j_gene: TRBJ2-2; d_gene: .; abundance: .; len: 11; CDR3nt: TGCAGTGCTCCGGGCACCGGGGAGCTGTTTTTT; CDR3aa: CSAPGTGELFF
v_gene: TRBV27; j_gene: TRBJ2-1; d_gene: TRBD2; abundance: .; len: 20; CDR3nt: TGTGCCAGCAGTTCCTACTTATCCGGGACTAGCCGCCCCCTTTACAATGAGCAGTTCTTC; CDR3aa: CASSSYLSGTSRPLYNEQFF
v_gene: TRBV6-5; j_gene: TRBJ1-4; d_gene: .; abundance: .; len: 14; CDR3nt: TGTGCCAGCAGGCCGCAGGGGAGAGGAGAAAAACTGTTTTTT; CDR3aa: CASRPQGRGEKLFF
v_gene: TRBV7-2; j_gene: TRBJ1-2; d_gene: .; abundance: .; len: 15; CDR3nt: TGTGCCAGCAGCTTAGTTGGTACAGGAGACTATGGCTACACCTTC; CDR3aa: CASSLVGTGDYGYTF
v_gene: TRBV28; j_gene: TRBJ1-5; d_gene: TRBD1; abundance: .; len: 18; CDR3nt: TGTGCCAGCAGTCCGAAGAGACAGGGGAAGCGTAGCAATCAGCCCCAGCATTTT; CDR3aa: CASSPKRQGKRSNQPQHF
v_gene: TRBV29-1; j_gene: TRBJ1-1; d_gene: TRBD1; abundance: .; len: 12; CDR3nt: TGCAGCGTCTATAGGACAGGGTCTGAAGCTTTCTTT; CDR3aa: CSVYRTGSEAFF
v_gene: TRBV7-9; j_gene: TRBJ1-6; d_gene: .; abundance: .; len: 15; CDR3nt: TGTGCCAGCAGCTTAGTGGGCAGAAATAATTCACCCCTCCACTTT; CDR3aa: CASSLVGRNNSPLHF
v_gene: TRBV28; j_gene: TRBJ2-1; d_gene: .; abundance: .; len: 15; CDR3nt: TGTGCCAGCACCCTGGGGGGGGCCACCTACAATGAGCAGTTCTTC; CDR3aa: CASTLGGATYNEQFF
v_gene: TRBV5-1; j_gene: TRBJ1-4; d_gene: .; abundance: .; len: 15; CDR3nt: TGCGCCAGCAGCAGGAGGACAGCCGAAAATGAAAAACTGTTTTTT; CDR3aa: CASSRRTAENEKLFF
v_gene: TRBV5-1; j_gene: TRBJ2-1; d_gene: TRBD2; abundance: .; len: 16; CDR3nt: TGCGCCAGCAGCTTGTCCCTAGCGGAAATATACAATGAGCAGTTCTTC; CDR3aa: CASSLSLAEIYNEQFF
v_gene: TRBV29-1; j_gene: TRBJ2-5; d_gene: .; abundance: .; len: 11; CDR3nt: TGCAGCGTTGGGGTGAGGGAGACCCAGTACTTC; CDR3aa: CSVGVRETQYF
v_gene: TRBV9; j_gene: TRBJ2-5; d_gene: TRBD2; abundance: .; len: 15; CDR3nt: TGTGCCAGCAGCGTAGCTGGACTAGGCACAGAGACCCAGTACTTC; CDR3aa: CASSVAGLGTETQYF
v_gene: TRBV19; j_gene: TRBJ1-5; d_gene: .; abundance: .; len: 14; CDR3nt: TGTGCCAGTAAGCCGGCAGCGGGCAATCAGCCCCAGCATTTT; CDR3aa: CASKPAAGNQPQHF
v_gene: TRBV28; j_gene: TRBJ2-7; d_gene: TRBD1; abundance: .; len: 13; CDR3nt: TGTGCCGTCCGCGGGACAGGGATTTACGAGCAGTACTTC; CDR3aa: CAVRGTGIYEQYF
v_gene: TRBV6-5; j_gene: TRBJ1-1; d_gene: TRBD1; abundance: .; len: 16; CDR3nt: TGTGCCAGCAGTTACACTCCCGGGACAGGGAACACTGAAGCTTTCTTT; CDR3aa: CASSYTPGTGNTEAFF
v_gene: TRBV5-4; j_gene: TRBJ1-1; d_gene: .; abundance: .; len: 15; CDR3nt: TGTGCCAGCAGCTTGGCTGGGGCAGGGAACACTGAAGCTTTCTTT; CDR3aa: CASSLAGAGNTEAFF
v_gene: TRBV3-1/TRBV3-2; j_gene: TRBJ1-1; d_gene: .; abundance: .; len: 13; CDR3nt: TGTGCCAGCAGCCTCAGGGGGAACACTGAAGCTTTCTTT; CDR3aa: CASSLRGNTEAFF
v_gene: TRBV4-1; j_gene: TRBJ2-3; d_gene: .; abundance: .; len: 14; CDR3nt: TGCGCCAGCAGCCACCAGGGGCAGGCTGATACGCAGTATTTT; CDR3aa: CASSHQGQADTQYF
v_gene: TRBV4-1; j_gene: TRBJ1-3; d_gene: .; abundance: .; len: 15; CDR3nt: TGCGCCAGCAGCCAAGCAGTTTACTCTGGAAACACCATATATTTT; CDR3aa: CASSQAVYSGNTIYF